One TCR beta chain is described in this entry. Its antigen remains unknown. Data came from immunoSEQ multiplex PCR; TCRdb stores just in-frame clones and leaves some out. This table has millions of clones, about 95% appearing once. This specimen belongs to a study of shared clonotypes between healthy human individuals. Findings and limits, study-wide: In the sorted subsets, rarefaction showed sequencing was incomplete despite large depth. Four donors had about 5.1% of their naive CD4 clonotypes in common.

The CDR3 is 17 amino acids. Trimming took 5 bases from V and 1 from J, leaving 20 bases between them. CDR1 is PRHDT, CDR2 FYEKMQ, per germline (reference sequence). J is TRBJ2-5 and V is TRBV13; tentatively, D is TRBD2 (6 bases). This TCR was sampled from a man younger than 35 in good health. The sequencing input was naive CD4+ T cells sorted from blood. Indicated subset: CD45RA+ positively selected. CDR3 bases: TGTGCCAGCAGCCATCTTAAGGCGGGACCGTTCCAAGAGACCCAGTACTTC. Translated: CASSHLKAGPFQETQYF.